This T cell receptor beta chain was profiled in a study of blood T cell repertoires in COVID-19. Libraries were prepared by immunoSEQ multiplex PCR; TCRdb keeps only in-frame clonotypes and omits some of them. In the table there are just over 150,000 clones, less than 90% of which are singletons. This CDR3 has 13 amino acids. Trimming took 8 bases from V and 2 from J; bases not matched to a gene: 2. Germline-derived CDR1 and CDR2 are MDHEN and SYDVKM. V and J are TRBV28 and TRBJ2-5, with 10 bases identical to TRBD1. This TCR came from a woman in her 70s with acute or convalescent COVID-19. Sequenced material: peripheral blood. CDR3 amino acids: CASRDRGQETQYF. The CDR3 bases are TGTGCCAGCCGGGACAGGGGTCAAGAGACCCAGTACTTC.